A single T cell receptor beta chain is shown here with its context. The source of the sample is a study of blood T cell repertoires in COVID-19. About the research overall: There were acute and convalescent COVID-19 samples, and they came from the United States, Italy and Spain. PBMCs, B-cell-depleted T cells, or T cells provided the cDNA or gDNA that made up the material.

As processed by the authors: Reference gene primer amplification gave estimated nucleated cell counts. Here immunoSEQ multiplex PCR was the method, and the copy in TCRdb shows in-frame clones only, minus some. D and trimming were read from the DNA, whereas the V and J calls and clone size are those reported in that table. The table has 60,000 to 95,000 clones, roughly nine tenths seen once; the top ten hold about 17%. Trimming cost V 5 bases and J 0 bases; bases outside gene matches: 5. Germline V lookup: CDR1 LNHDA, CDR2 SQIVND (reference sequence). The CDR3 has 15 residues. The receptor was isolated from a woman of 80 years or more with active or convalescent COVID-19. This sequence joins TRBV19 and TRBJ2-7; 9 bases map to TRBD2. Sequenced material: peripheral blood. The CDR3 DNA is TGTGCCAGTAGTGGGCGACTAGCGGTCTCCTACGAGCAGTACTTC. Its protein is CASSGRLAVSYEQYF.